This T cell receptor (beta chain) emerged from a study of CD8 T cells in Susac syndrome. Random hexamers were used to reverse transcribe about 0.5 to 1 ug of RNA. TCRdb re-derived calls from the immunoSEQ multiplex PCR reads in MiXCR, one entry per CDR3 protein. The table lists 110,000 or so distinct CDR3 sequences, 85% to 95% of them singletons, with about 0.087% in the top ten. Germline V CDR1 and CDR2: SGHDT, YYEEEE. V trimming: 1 base; J trimming: 12 bases; junction bases outside the gene matches: 5. The CDR3 covers 12 residues. The rearrangement joins TRBV5-6 to TRBJ2-7; 9 nucleotides match TRBD2. Sequenced: CD4+ T cells from PBMCs. The TCR sequence derives from a human donor with multiple sclerosis. In nucleotides, the CDR3 is TGTGCCAGCAGCTTGCCTAGCGGGGACGGGTACTTC. The encoded protein is CASSLPSGDGYF.